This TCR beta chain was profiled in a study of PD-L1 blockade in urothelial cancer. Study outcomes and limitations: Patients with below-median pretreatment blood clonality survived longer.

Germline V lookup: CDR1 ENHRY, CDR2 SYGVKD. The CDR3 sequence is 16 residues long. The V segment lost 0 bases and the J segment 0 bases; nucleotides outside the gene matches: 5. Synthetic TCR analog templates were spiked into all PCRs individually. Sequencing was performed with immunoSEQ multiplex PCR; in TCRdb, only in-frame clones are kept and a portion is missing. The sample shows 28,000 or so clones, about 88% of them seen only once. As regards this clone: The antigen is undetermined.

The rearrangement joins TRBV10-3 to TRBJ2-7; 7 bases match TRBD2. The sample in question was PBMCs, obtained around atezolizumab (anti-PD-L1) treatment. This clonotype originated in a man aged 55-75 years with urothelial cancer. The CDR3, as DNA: TGTGCCATCAGTGAGTCGGGTGGCGGGAGCTCCTACGAGCAGTACTTC. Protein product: CAISESGGGSSYEQYF.